Sequencing of this T cell receptor (beta chain) was carried out in a study of T cell responses to AZD1222 COVID-19 vaccine. Study overall: Samples with a second dose at about 4 or about 12 weeks were pooled together. General study results and limits: A mostly white British donor set with more females was recruited, and clonal diversity was possibly underestimated. Reports indicate that nearly half of spike-specific TCRs are directed at unmutated variant regions. Repertoires were obtained solely post-peak T cell response.

Points on this clone: Its specificity is unknown. The sample carries other DNA sequences with the same CDR3.

V was cut by 1 base and J by 7 bases, with 7 bases left in between. The CDR3 sequence is 12 residues long. Profiling relied on immunoSEQ multiplex PCR, and the TCRdb table lists in-frame clones only, not all of them. The table lists roughly 120,000 clones, around 88% of them singletons. This chain uses TRBV12-3 or TRBV12-4 with TRBJ1-1; no reliable D call. The sample was peripheral blood, taken on day 0 of AZD1222 vaccination. This TCR came from an adult in good health. The CDR3 DNA is TGTGCCAGCAGTTTAGGAGGCTTTGAAGCTTTCTTT. Amino acid sequence: CASSLGGFEAFF.